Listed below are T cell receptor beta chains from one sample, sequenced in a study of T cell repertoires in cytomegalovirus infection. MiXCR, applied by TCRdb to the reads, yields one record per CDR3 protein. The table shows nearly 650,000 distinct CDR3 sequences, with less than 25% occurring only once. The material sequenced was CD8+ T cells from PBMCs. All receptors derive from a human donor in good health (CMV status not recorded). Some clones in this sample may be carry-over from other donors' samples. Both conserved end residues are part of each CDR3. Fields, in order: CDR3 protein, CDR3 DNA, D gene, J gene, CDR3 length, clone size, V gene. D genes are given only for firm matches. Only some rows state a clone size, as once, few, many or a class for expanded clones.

CDR3aa: CSVLASGPEAFF; CDR3nt: TGCAGCGTTCTAGCTAGCGGTCCCGAAGCTTTCTTT; d_gene: NA; j_gene: TRBJ1-1; len: 12; abundance: few; v_gene: TRBV29-1
CDR3aa: CASSQEGNYGYTF; CDR3nt: TGTGCCAGCAGCCAAGAGGGAAACTATGGCTACACCTTC; d_gene: NA; j_gene: TRBJ1-2; len: 13; abundance: NA; v_gene: TRBV7-9
CDR3aa: CAISDLGYSNQPQHF; CDR3nt: TGTGCCATCAGTGACTTGGGATATAGCAATCAGCCCCAGCATTTT; d_gene: NA; j_gene: TRBJ1-5; len: 15; abundance: few; v_gene: TRBV10-3
CDR3aa: CASTETELLNYTF; CDR3nt: TGTGCCAGCACCGAGACGGAGCTGTTAAACTACACCTTC; d_gene: NA; j_gene: TRBJ1-2; len: 13; abundance: many; v_gene: TRBV7-9
CDR3aa: CASSVGDRGRGTEAFF; CDR3nt: TGTGCCAGCAGCGTAGGGGACAGGGGTCGAGGAACTGAAGCTTTCTTT; d_gene: TRBD1; j_gene: TRBJ1-1; len: 16; abundance: few; v_gene: TRBV9
CDR3aa: CSVIGGAYEQYF; CDR3nt: TGCAGCGTTATAGGGGGGGCTTACGAGCAGTACTTC; d_gene: NA; j_gene: TRBJ2-7; len: 12; abundance: NA; v_gene: TRBV29-1
CDR3aa: CASAGSGGAYNEQFF; CDR3nt: TGTGCCAGCGCCGGAAGCGGGGGGGCCTACAATGAGCAGTTCTTC; d_gene: TRBD2; j_gene: TRBJ2-1; len: 15; abundance: few; v_gene: TRBV7-9
CDR3aa: CASSQGTLYNEQFF; CDR3nt: TGCGCCAGCAGCCAAGGGACACTATACAATGAGCAGTTCTTC; d_gene: NA; j_gene: TRBJ2-1; len: 14; abundance: NA; v_gene: TRBV4-1
CDR3aa: CASSPIPGNDYGYTF; CDR3nt: TGTGCCAGCAGCCCTATCCCAGGGAATGACTATGGCTACACCTTC; d_gene: NA; j_gene: TRBJ1-2; len: 15; abundance: many; v_gene: TRBV7-6
CDR3aa: CSARVGSGANVLTF; CDR3nt: TGCAGTGCCCGGGTGGGCTCTGGGGCCAACGTCCTGACTTTC; d_gene: NA; j_gene: TRBJ2-6; len: 14; abundance: many; v_gene: TRBV20-1
CDR3aa: CASTKTSGETNEQFF; CDR3nt: TGTGCCAGCACCAAGACTAGCGGGGAGACCAATGAGCAGTTCTTC; d_gene: TRBD2; j_gene: TRBJ2-1; len: 15; abundance: many; v_gene: TRBV7-8
CDR3aa: CASSSRSGGFYNEQFF; CDR3nt: TGTGCCAGCAGCTCACGAAGCGGGGGATTTTACAATGAGCAGTTCTTC; d_gene: TRBD2; j_gene: TRBJ2-1; len: 16; abundance: many; v_gene: TRBV7-6
CDR3aa: CASSFGVGGTEAFF; CDR3nt: TGTGCCAGCAGTTTCGGGGTTGGGGGCACTGAAGCTTTCTTT; d_gene: NA; j_gene: TRBJ1-1; len: 14; abundance: many; v_gene: TRBV28
CDR3aa: CTSSSRGAEAFF; CDR3nt: TGTACCAGCAGCTCTAGGGGCGCTGAAGCTTTCTTT; d_gene: NA; j_gene: TRBJ1-1; len: 12; abundance: NA; v_gene: TRBV7-9
CDR3aa: CAIRDSVEDEQFF; CDR3nt: TGTGCCATCCGGGACTCTGTGGAGGATGAGCAGTTCTTC; d_gene: NA; j_gene: TRBJ2-1; len: 13; abundance: once; v_gene: TRBV10-3
CDR3aa: CASSYDRLTEAFF; CDR3nt: TGTGCCAGCAGCTACGACAGGTTGACTGAAGCTTTCTTT; d_gene: NA; j_gene: TRBJ1-1; len: 13; abundance: NA; v_gene: TRBV7-6
CDR3aa: CASSGSGGTDTQYF; CDR3nt: TGTGCCAGCAGTGGGAGCGGGGGGACAGATACGCAGTATTTT; d_gene: TRBD2; j_gene: TRBJ2-3; len: 14; abundance: NA; v_gene: TRBV25-1
CDR3aa: CATSDRREFGNTIYF; CDR3nt: TGTGCCACCAGTGACCGCAGGGAATTTGGAAACACCATATATTTT; d_gene: NA; j_gene: TRBJ1-3; len: 15; abundance: few; v_gene: TRBV24-1
CDR3aa: CSVASYEQYF; CDR3nt: TGCAGCGTTGCCTCCTACGAGCAGTACTTC; d_gene: NA; j_gene: TRBJ2-7; len: 10; abundance: few; v_gene: TRBV29-1
CDR3aa: CSAQRQGWGNTIYF; CDR3nt: TGCAGTGCTCAGCGACAGGGGTGGGGGAACACCATATATTTT; d_gene: TRBD1; j_gene: TRBJ1-3; len: 14; abundance: few; v_gene: TRBV20-1
CDR3aa: CASSLENYEETQYF; CDR3nt: TGTGCCAGCAGCTTGGAAAACTACGAAGAGACCCAGTACTTC; d_gene: NA; j_gene: TRBJ2-5; len: 14; abundance: NA; v_gene: TRBV7-9
CDR3aa: CASSPGFNEQYF; CDR3nt: TGTGCCAGCTCACCAGGGTTCAACGAGCAGTACTTC; d_gene: NA; j_gene: TRBJ2-7; len: 12; abundance: few; v_gene: TRBV18
CDR3aa: CASSELWGRQETQYF; CDR3nt: TGTGCCAGCAGTGAACTATGGGGGCGACAAGAGACCCAGTACTTC; d_gene: NA; j_gene: TRBJ2-5; len: 15; abundance: many; v_gene: TRBV2
CDR3aa: CASSSGRGHNEQFF; CDR3nt: TGTGCCAGCAGCTCCGGCCGGGGCCACAATGAGCAGTTCTTC; d_gene: NA; j_gene: TRBJ2-1; len: 14; abundance: NA; v_gene: TRBV13
CDR3aa: CATSRPYTGELFF; CDR3nt: TGTGCCACCAGCAGACCTTACACCGGGGAGCTGTTTTTT; d_gene: NA; j_gene: TRBJ2-2; len: 13; abundance: NA; v_gene: TRBV15
CDR3aa: CSAEPENSNEQFF; CDR3nt: TGCAGCGCCGAACCGGAAAACTCCAATGAGCAGTTCTTC; d_gene: NA; j_gene: TRBJ2-1; len: 13; abundance: NA; v_gene: TRBV29-1
CDR3aa: CASGFLGQRSYNEQFF; CDR3nt: TGTGCTAGTGGTTTCCTAGGACAGCGGTCCTACAATGAGCAGTTCTTC; d_gene: NA; j_gene: TRBJ2-1; len: 16; abundance: NA; v_gene: TRBV12-5
CDR3aa: CASSSPGGLSTDTQYF; CDR3nt: TGTGCCAGCAGCTCTCCGGGGGGACTTAGCACAGATACGCAGTATTTT; d_gene: TRBD2; j_gene: TRBJ2-3; len: 16; abundance: NA; v_gene: TRBV7-6
CDR3aa: CASRKGSRQPQHF; CDR3nt: TGTGCCAGCAGAAAGGGCTCCCGGCAGCCCCAGCATTTT; d_gene: NA; j_gene: TRBJ1-5; len: 13; abundance: few; v_gene: TRBV28
CDR3aa: CASSQVTGLSVNEQFF; CDR3nt: TGTGCCAGCAGCCAAGTAACAGGGCTATCCGTTAATGAGCAGTTCTTC; d_gene: NA; j_gene: TRBJ2-1; len: 16; abundance: NA; v_gene: TRBV3-1
CDR3aa: CASSQVGGLETQYF; CDR3nt: TGTGCCAGCAGCCAAGTAGGGGGCTTGGAGACCCAGTACTTC; d_gene: TRBD1; j_gene: TRBJ2-5; len: 14; abundance: NA; v_gene: TRBV14
CDR3aa: CASSQDLRGSTDTQYF; CDR3nt: TGCGCCAGCAGCCAAGATCTAAGGGGGAGCACAGATACGCAGTATTTT; d_gene: NA; j_gene: TRBJ2-3; len: 16; abundance: few; v_gene: TRBV4-1
CDR3aa: CASTLSLGHSLHF; CDR3nt: TGTGCCAGCACCCTTTCGTTAGGGCATTCCCTCCACTTT; d_gene: NA; j_gene: TRBJ1-6; len: 13; abundance: NA; v_gene: TRBV6-2/TRBV6-3
CDR3aa: CASSFVLGDSPRGVYGYTF; CDR3nt: TGTGCCAGCTCCTTCGTACTGGGGGACAGCCCAAGGGGCGTCTATGGCTACACCTTC; d_gene: TRBD1; j_gene: TRBJ1-2; len: 19; abundance: few; v_gene: TRBV12-3/TRBV12-4
CDR3aa: CASSYRPAGDGTDTQYF; CDR3nt: TGTGCCAGCAGTTACCGCCCAGCGGGAGATGGGACAGATACGCAGTATTTT; d_gene: TRBD2; j_gene: TRBJ2-3; len: 17; abundance: few; v_gene: TRBV6-5
CDR3aa: CASSSWTGSEAFF; CDR3nt: TGTGCTAGCAGCTCGTGGACAGGGTCTGAAGCTTTCTTT; d_gene: TRBD1; j_gene: TRBJ1-1; len: 13; abundance: many; v_gene: TRBV7-7
CDR3aa: CASGVQGGNEQFF; CDR3nt: TGTGCTAGTGGTGTCCAGGGAGGCAATGAGCAGTTCTTC; d_gene: NA; j_gene: TRBJ2-1; len: 13; abundance: NA; v_gene: TRBV12-5